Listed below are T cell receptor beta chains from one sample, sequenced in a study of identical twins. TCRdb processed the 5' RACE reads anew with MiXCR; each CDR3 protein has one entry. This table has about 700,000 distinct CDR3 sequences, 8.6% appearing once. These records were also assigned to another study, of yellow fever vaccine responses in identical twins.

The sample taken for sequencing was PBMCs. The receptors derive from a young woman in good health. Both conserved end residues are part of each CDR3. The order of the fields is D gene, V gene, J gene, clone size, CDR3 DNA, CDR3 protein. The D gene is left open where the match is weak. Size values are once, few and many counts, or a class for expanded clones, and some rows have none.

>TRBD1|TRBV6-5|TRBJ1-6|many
TGTGCCAGCAGTTATGGGACAGGGGGCAATTCACCCCTCCACTTT
CASSYGTGGNSPLHF
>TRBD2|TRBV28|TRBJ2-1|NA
TGTGCCAGCAATTTTGAGCGGGAGGTAGACAATGAGCAGTTCTTC
CASNFEREVDNEQFF
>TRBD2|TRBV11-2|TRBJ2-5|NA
TGTGCCAGCAGCCTCTCCGCCGCGGAGCGGGGGGATCGGGGGACCCAGTACTTC
CASSLSAAERGDRGTQYF
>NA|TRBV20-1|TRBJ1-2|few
TGCAGTGCTAGATCGGGGGGCCATGGCTACACCTTC
CSARSGGHGYTF
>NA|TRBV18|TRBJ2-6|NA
TGTGCCAGCTCACCACCTTTTAACAGGTCCCCTACTGGGGCCAACGTCCTGACTTTC
CASSPPFNRSPTGANVLTF
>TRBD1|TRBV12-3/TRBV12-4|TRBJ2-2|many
TGTGCCAGCAGTCCAGGACAGGGGGCAGGCGGGGAGCTGTTTTTT
CASSPGQGAGGELFF
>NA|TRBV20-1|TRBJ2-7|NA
TGCAGTGCTAGTCAGGACTACGAGCAGTACTTC
CSASQDYEQYF
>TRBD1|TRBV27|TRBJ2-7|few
TGTGCCAGCACCGGGACAGGGGGCCGCGAGCAGTACTTC
CASTGTGGREQYF
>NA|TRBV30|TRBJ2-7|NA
TGTGCCTGGAGGGCGTCGGGGGTCCCCTACGAGCAGTACTTC
CAWRASGVPYEQYF
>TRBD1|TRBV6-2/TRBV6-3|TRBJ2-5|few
TGTGCCAGCAGGGGACAGGGAAGTGGGACCCAGTACTTC
CASRGQGSGTQYF
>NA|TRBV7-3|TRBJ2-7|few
TGTGCCAGCAGCTTAAGGGTTTTAGTCACCTACGAGCAGTACTTC
CASSLRVLVTYEQYF
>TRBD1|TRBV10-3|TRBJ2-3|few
TGTGCCATCAGTGATCGGGACAGCGATCCTACGCAGTATTTT
CAISDRDSDPTQYF
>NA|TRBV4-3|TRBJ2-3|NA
TGCGCCAGCAGCCAAGCGTGGCGAATAGCTACAGATACGCAGTATTTT
CASSQAWRIATDTQYF
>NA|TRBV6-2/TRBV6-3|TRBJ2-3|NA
TGTGCCAGCAGTTATTACCGGGCAGGGGGGACAGATACGCAGTATTTT
CASSYYRAGGTDTQYF
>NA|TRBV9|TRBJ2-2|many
TGTGCCAGCAGCGCCCTTGGCACCGGGGAGCTGTTTTTT
CASSALGTGELFF
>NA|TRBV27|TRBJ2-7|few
TGTGCCAGCAGTTTAAGCCTGGTTCACGAGCAGTACTTC
CASSLSLVHEQYF